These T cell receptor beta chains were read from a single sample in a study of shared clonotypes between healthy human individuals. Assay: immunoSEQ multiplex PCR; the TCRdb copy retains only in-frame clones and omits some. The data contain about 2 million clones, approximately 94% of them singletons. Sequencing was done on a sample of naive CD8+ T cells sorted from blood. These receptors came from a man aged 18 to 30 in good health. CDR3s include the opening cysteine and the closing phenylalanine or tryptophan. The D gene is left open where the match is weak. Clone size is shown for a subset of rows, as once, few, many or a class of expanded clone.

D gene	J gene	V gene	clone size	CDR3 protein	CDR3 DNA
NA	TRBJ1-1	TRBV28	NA	CASSFRPTPGAFF	TGTGCCAGCAGTTTTCGACCGACCCCTGGGGCTTTCTTT
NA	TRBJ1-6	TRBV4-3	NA	CASSQGPDLGSSPLHF	TGCGCCAGCAGCCAAGGCCCGGATTTAGGGAGTTCACCCCTCCACTTT
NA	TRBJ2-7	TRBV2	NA	CASSGQASYEQYF	TGTGCCAGCAGTGGGCAGGCCTCCTACGAGCAGTACTTC
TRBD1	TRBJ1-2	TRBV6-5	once	CASSSTTGDYGYTF	TGTGCCAGCAGTTCGACCACAGGGGACTATGGCTACACCTTC
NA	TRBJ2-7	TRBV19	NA	CASSIGGQTYEQYF	TGTGCCAGTAGTATAGGAGGTCAGACCTACGAGCAGTACTTC
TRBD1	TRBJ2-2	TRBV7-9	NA	CASSSGTGLNTGELFF	TGTGCCAGCAGCTCCGGGACAGGGCTTAACACCGGGGAGCTGTTTTTT
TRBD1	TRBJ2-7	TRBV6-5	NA	CASSWGQGTYEQYF	TGTGCCAGCAGTTGGGGACAGGGCACCTACGAGCAGTACTTC
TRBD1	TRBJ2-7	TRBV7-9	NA	CASSPPTGTGTTYEQYF	TGTGCCAGCAGCCCCCCCACGGGGACAGGGACTACCTACGAGCAGTACTTC
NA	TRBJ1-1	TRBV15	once	CATSRGTNTEAFF	TGTGCCACCAGCAGAGGTACCAACACTGAAGCTTTCTTT
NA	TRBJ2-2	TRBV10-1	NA	CASSDPGTENTGELFF	TGCGCCAGCAGTGATCCAGGGACCGAAAACACCGGGGAGCTGTTTTTT
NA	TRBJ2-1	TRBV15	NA	CATSRVAGGQYNEQFF	TGTGCCACCAGCAGAGTAGCCGGGGGGCAATACAATGAGCAGTTCTTC
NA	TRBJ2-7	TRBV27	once	CASSLLQGHEQYF	TGTGCCAGCAGTTTATTACAGGGCCACGAGCAGTACTTC
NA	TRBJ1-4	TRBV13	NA	CASSLQGSNEKLFF	TGTGCCAGCAGCTTACAGGGTTCTAATGAAAAACTGTTTTTT
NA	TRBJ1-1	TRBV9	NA	CASSVNTEAFF	TGTGCCAGCAGCGTAAACACTGAAGCTTTCTTT
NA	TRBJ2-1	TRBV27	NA	CASSLFAGTRYNEQFF	TGTGCCAGCAGTTTATTTGCGGGCACTCGGTACAATGAGCAGTTCTTC
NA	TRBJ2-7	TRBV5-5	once	CASSLAPREYEQYF	TGTGCCAGCAGCTTGGCTCCCAGAGAATACGAGCAGTACTTC
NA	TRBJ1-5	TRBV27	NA	CASSSSEIGNQPQHF	TGTGCCAGCAGTTCCAGTGAGATTGGCAATCAGCCCCAGCATTTT
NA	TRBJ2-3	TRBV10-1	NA	CASSEEGTDTQYF	TGCGCCAGCAGTGAAGAGGGGACAGATACGCAGTATTTT
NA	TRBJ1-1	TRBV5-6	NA	CASSPGGTKNPNTEAFF	TGTGCCAGCAGCCCGGGGGGGACAAAAAACCCGAACACTGAAGCTTTCTTT
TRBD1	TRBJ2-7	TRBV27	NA	CASSWGTGTYEQYF	TGTGCCAGCAGTTGGGGGACAGGCACCTACGAGCAGTACTTC
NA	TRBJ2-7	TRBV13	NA	CASRAGGLNEQYF	TGTGCCAGCAGAGCCGGGGGGCTCAACGAGCAGTACTTC
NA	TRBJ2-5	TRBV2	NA	CASSFGGGLETQYF	TGTGCCAGCAGTTTTGGGGGCGGGTTAGAGACCCAGTACTTC
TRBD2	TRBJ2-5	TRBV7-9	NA	CASSPLAGRETQYF	TGTGCCAGCAGCCCTCTAGCGGGAAGGGAGACCCAGTACTTC
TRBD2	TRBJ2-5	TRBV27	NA	CASSLGLAGQETQYF	TGTGCCAGCAGTTTGGGACTAGCGGGGCAAGAGACCCAGTACTTC
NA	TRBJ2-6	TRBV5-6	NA	CASSLGTGANVLTF	TGTGCCAGCAGCTTGGGAACTGGGGCCAACGTCCTGACTTTC
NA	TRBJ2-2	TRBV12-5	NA	CASGSTSYGELFF	TGTGCTAGTGGATCCACTAGTTACGGGGAGCTGTTTTTT
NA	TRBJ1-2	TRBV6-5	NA	CASSARLDSFYGYTF	TGTGCCAGCAGTGCCCGCTTGGACTCATTCTATGGCTACACCTTC
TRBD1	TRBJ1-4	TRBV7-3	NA	CASSSSGGRGEKLFF	TGTGCCAGCAGCTCTTCAGGGGGCCGGGGTGAAAAACTGTTTTTT
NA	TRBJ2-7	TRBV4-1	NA	CASSQSGQTYAYEQYF	TGCGCCAGCAGCCAATCCGGGCAGACCTACGCCTACGAGCAGTACTTC
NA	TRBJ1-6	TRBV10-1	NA	CASSEAPNSPLHF	TGCGCCAGCAGTGAGGCCCCCAATTCACCCCTCCACTTT